A single sample is the source of the 17 T cell receptor beta chains below, sequenced in a study of cytomegalovirus exposure and HLA in healthy donors (dated by TCRdb to about 2017). The method was the immunoSEQ multiplex PCR assay. A mixture of 60 forward primers for TCR Vbeta segments and 13 reverse primers for TCR Jbeta segments was used in the multiplex PCR. Here the immuneACCESS table is served through TCRdb, limited to in-frame sequences with V and J called. Missing clones are a known gap in these copies; in checked studies unresolved V genes cover under half, and the rest lacks a known reason. The sample data list 150,000 to 200,000 clones, and 81% of these were observed just once. About 1.8% of the sample is in the top ten clones. Material: PBMCs. The source of these receptors is a man aged 18 to 29 in good health and CMV-seronegative.

V gene TRBV6-1 combines with J gene TRBJ2-7; TRBD2 aligns across 7 bases. With 6 bases clipped from V and 1 base from J, the junction kept 6 bases outside the gene matches. Germline V gene sequence: CDR1 MNHNS, CDR2 SASEGT. The CDR3 consists of 14 residues. This CDR3 is CASSRREGSYEQYF. The DNA of the CDR3 is TGTGCCAGCAGCCGCAGGGAGGGATCCTACGAGCAGTACTTC.

The V call is TRBV7-8, the J call TRBJ1-1, with D possibly being TRBD1 (6 bases). The ends were cut back, 6 bases at V and 1 base at J, with 6 bases in the middle. The length of the CDR3 is 12 residues. Germline V CDR1 and CDR2: SGHVS, FQNEAQ. The CDR3 DNA sequence: TGTGCCAGCAGGACAGGGAACACTGAAGCTTTCTTT. This gives the protein CASRTGNTEAFF.

The chain carries TRBV10-3 and TRBJ2-2; tentative D call: TRBD1 (6 bases). The CDR3 is 14 residues long. Between the trimmed V and J ends, which lost 5 bases and 2 bases, there was a span of 9 bases. Looked up from germline, CDR1 is ENHRY and CDR2 is SYGVKD. The CDR3 loop is CAISQGTNTGELFF. CDR3 nucleotides: TGTGCCATCAGTCAGGGGACCAACACCGGGGAGCTGTTTTTT.

This chain joins TRBV2 and TRBJ1-1, with D possibly TRBD1 on 6 matching bases. V was trimmed by 2 bases and J by 2 bases, leaving 15 bases between them. The CDR3 length is 16 residues. CDR1 SNHLY and CDR2 FYNNEI come from the germline V gene. CDR3 DNA: TGTGCCAGCAGTGAATCTGGGACACCAATTAACACTGAAGCTTTCTTT. Residues: CASSESGTPINTEAFF. Variable domain in full (rest from reference TRBV2 and TRBJ1-1): EPEVTQTPSHQVTQMGQEVILRCVPISNHLYFYWYRQILGQKVEFLVSFYNNEISEKSEIFDDQFSVERPDGSNFTLKIRSTKLEDSAMYFCASSESGTPINTEAFFGQGTRLTVV.

The table lists this clone with a few counts. V and J are TRBV10-1 and TRBJ1-4, with 9 bases that match TRBD1. Germline-derived CDR1 and CDR2 are WNHNN and SYGVQD (reference sequence). The V segment lost 5 bases and the J segment 5 bases; nucleotides outside the gene matches: 6. The CDR3 runs 15 residues. The CDR3 DNA follows: TGCGCCAGCAGTTCCCCAACAGGGGGCAATGAAAAACTGTTTTTT. This translates into CASSSPTGGNEKLFF.

The V call is TRBV14, the J call TRBJ1-2; D is ambiguous. Trimming took off 4 bases at V and 6 bases at J, with 12 bases between the two ends. This CDR3 has 13 residues. Per the germline V gene, CDR1 is SGHDN and CDR2 is FVKESK. The CDR3 DNA reads TGTGCCAGCAGCCCCCCCCGAGCTGATGGCTACACCTTC. This codes for CASSPPRADGYTF.

This clone turned up a few times. The V call is TRBV5-1, the J call TRBJ1-6, with D tentatively TRBD1 (5 bases). There are 17 residues in the CDR3. Germline-derived CDR1 and CDR2 are SGHRS and YFSETQ. Trimming took 4 bases from V and 1 from J, leaving 15 bases between them. As DNA, the CDR3 is TGCGCCAGCAGCCGGCAGGCGGGGGGTTCCTATAATTCACCCCTCCACTTT. Translation: CASSRQAGGSYNSPLHF. Using reference TRBV5-1 and TRBJ1-6 for the parts outside the CDR3, the full variable domain is KAGVTQTPRYLIKTRGQQVTLSCSPISGHRSVSWYQQTPGQGLQFLFEYFSETQRNKGNFPGRFSGRQFSNSRSEMNVSTLELGDSALYLCASSRQAGGSYNSPLHFGNGTRLTVT.

The count of this clone is one. The chain joins TRBV6-6 to TRBJ1-6; weak D call: TRBD1 (6 bases). The CDR3 extends over 13 amino acids. Germline V CDR1 and CDR2: MNHNY, SVGAGI (reference sequence). Trimming pared 8 bases from V and 5 bases from J, leaving 10 bases between. The CDR3 DNA reads as TGTGCCAGCGGCTACAGGGATAATTCACCCCTCCACTTT. Translation gives CASGYRDNSPLHF.

The V call is TRBV28, the J call TRBJ2-7; D is uncertain. CDR3 length equals 14 residues. V gave up 2 bases and J gave up 1 base, with 9 bases separating them. Germline CDR1 is MDHEN and CDR2 is SYDVKM. DNA for the CDR3: TGTGCCAGCAGTTTAAGTACCGGGTCCTACGAGCAGTACTTC. Amino acid sequence: CASSLSTGSYEQYF. The full variable domain, in which reference TRBV28 and TRBJ2-7 provide the parts outside the CDR3, is DVKVTQSSRYLVKRTGEKVFLECVQDMDHENMFWYRQDPGLGLRLIYFSYDVKMKEKGDIPEGYSVSREKKERFSLILESASTNQTSMYLCASSLSTGSYEQYFGPGTRLTVT.

This chain uses TRBV7-9 with TRBJ2-5, with 8 nucleotides matching TRBD1. The last part of the DNA fits TRBJ2-7 better; the J call may be wrong. Germline assignment: CDR1 SEHNR and CDR2 FQNEAQ (reference sequence). CDR3 length: 13 amino acids. The CDR3 coding sequence is TGTGCCAGCAGCGACAGGGGCCCCTACGAGCAGTACTTC. Protein product: CASSDRGPYEQYF.

V usage is TRBV25-1 and J usage is TRBJ1-4; TRBD1 aligns across 8 bases. Germline CDR1 and CDR2: MGHDK and SYGVNS. This CDR3 region has 18 residues. V dropped 3 bases and J dropped 4; count of bases not matched to a gene: 13. The CDR3: CASSDRRRTGIINEKLFF. The CDR3 bases are TGTGCCAGCAGTGATCGTCGCCGGACAGGGATAATTAATGAAAAACTGTTTTTT.

V and J are TRBV28 and TRBJ1-1; 8 bases agree with TRBD1. CDR3 length equals 15 residues. Germline loops: CDR1 MDHEN, CDR2 SYDVKM. V lost 2 bases to trimming and J lost 11 bases; unmatched junction nucleotides: 13. The CDR3 spells CASSLGVGQGARAFF. The CDR3 bases are TGTGCCAGCAGTTTAGGGGTGGGGCAGGGGGCGCGGGCTTTCTTT.

This chain uses TRBV4-3 with TRBJ2-2; D might be TRBD1 (6 bases). The CDR3 is 16 residues long. The V gene lost 3 bases and the J gene lost 0 bases, with 11 bases spanning the gap. The germline CDR1 and CDR2 sequences are LGHNA and YSLEER. For the CDR3, the DNA is TGCGCCAGCAGCCAGAACAGGGCCTCGAACACCGGGGAGCTGTTTTTT. It encodes CASSQNRASNTGELFF.

V is TRBV9 and J is TRBJ2-3; D perhaps matches TRBD1 (6 bases). This CDR3 spans 14 amino acids. Per germline, CDR1 SGDLS and CDR2 YYNGEE. Between the trimmed V and J ends, which lost 0 bases and 2 bases, there was a span of 7 bases. CDR3 in amino acids: CASSVGTATDTQYF. CDR3 DNA: TGTGCCAGCAGCGTAGGGACAGCCACAGATACGCAGTATTTT.

The rearrangement uses TRBV7-2 and TRBJ2-7; maybe TRBD2 (7 bases). Germline V CDR1 and CDR2: SGHTA, FQGNSA. Trimming pared 7 bases from V and 2 bases from J, leaving 15 bases between. The CDR3 sequence is 14 residues long. CDR3 region: CASTRGGSTYEQYF. Written as DNA, the CDR3 is TGTGCCAGCACAAGGGGGGGGAGTACCTACGAGCAGTACTTC. Looking up the rest from reference TRBV7-2 and TRBJ2-7 gives the full variable domain: GAGVSQSPSNKVTEKGKDVELRCDPISGHTALYWYRQSLGQGLEFLIYFQGNSAPDKSGLPSDRFSAERTGGSVSTLTIQRTQQEDSAVYLCASTRGGSTYEQYFGPGTRLTVT.

The chain has TRBV7-2 and TRBJ2-7; 8 nucleotides match TRBD2. This CDR3 has 14 amino acids. The V and J ends lost 6 bases and 1 base, in that order; junction bases with no gene match: 5. Germline loops: CDR1 SGHTA, CDR2 FQGNSA. CDR3 nucleotides: TGTGCCAGCAGATCTGGCGGGAGGTCCTACGAGCAGTACTTC. This codes for CASRSGGRSYEQYF.

This chain links TRBV18 with TRBJ2-6; tentatively, D is TRBD1 (5 bases). Germline V CDR1 and CDR2: KGHSH, LQKENI. V gave up 3 bases and J gave up 1 base, with 7 bases separating them. The length of the CDR3 is 15 residues. Here the CDR3 reads CASSPSGSGANVLTF. The CDR3 nucleotides read TGTGCCAGCTCACCGTCAGGGTCTGGGGCCAACGTCCTGACTTTC.